The T cell receptor beta chain under discussion was sequenced for a study of blood T cell repertoires in COVID-19. Study as a whole: Acute-phase and convalescent COVID-19 samples originated in the United States, Italy and Spain. From T cells, B-cell-depleted T cells, or PBMCs came the material, which was cDNA or gDNA.

Only in-frame clones appear in the TCRdb table, and some are missing; sequencing was by immunoSEQ multiplex PCR. The table shows under 250,000 clones, with about 90% occurring only once. The CDR3 sequence is 16 residues long. V lost 8 bases, J lost 4 bases, and 13 bases stayed unmatched. CDR1 and CDR2 (germline): MDHEN, SYDVKM. Material for sequencing was peripheral blood. The clonotype comes from a man in his thirties or forties with acute or convalescent COVID-19. This chain uses TRBV28 with TRBJ2-3, with TRBD1 matching over 9 bases. CDR3 region: CASSAPGDRAADTQYF. The CDR3 region has the DNA TGTGCCAGCTCCGCTCCGGGGGACAGGGCCGCAGATACGCAGTATTTT.